The clone carrying this T cell receptor (beta chain) came up a few times. Antigen specificity is unknown. PCR amplification relied on 60 Vbeta primers (plus 13 Jbeta primers). Repertoires were generated with immunoSEQ multiplex PCR, while TCRdb's copy carries only in-frame clones and drops some. The sample lists around 190,000 clones; more than 65% were seen once. These data come from a study of cytomegalovirus exposure and HLA in healthy donors. Findings of the study overall: Being productive about 90% or about 30% of the time was typical of most TCR beta V segments in an earlier analysis. Across donors, presence/absence analyses took sequencing depth to be roughly uniform. In a later analysis, CMV-associated beta chains were mostly HLA-associated, it appeared.

In germline, CDR1 is MDHEN, CDR2 SYDVKM. The junction had 13 bases not matched to a gene; V was cut back by 7 bases and J by 2 bases. This CDR3 is built from 17 residues. The sequenced sample was PBMCs. The sequence was obtained from a female donor in good health and CMV-seronegative. The chain couples TRBV28 to TRBJ2-5, with 10 nucleotides matching TRBD2. The CDR3: CASTLKTGLAPQETQYF. CDR3 sequence (DNA): TGTGCCAGCACCCTAAAGACGGGACTAGCGCCTCAAGAGACCCAGTACTTC.